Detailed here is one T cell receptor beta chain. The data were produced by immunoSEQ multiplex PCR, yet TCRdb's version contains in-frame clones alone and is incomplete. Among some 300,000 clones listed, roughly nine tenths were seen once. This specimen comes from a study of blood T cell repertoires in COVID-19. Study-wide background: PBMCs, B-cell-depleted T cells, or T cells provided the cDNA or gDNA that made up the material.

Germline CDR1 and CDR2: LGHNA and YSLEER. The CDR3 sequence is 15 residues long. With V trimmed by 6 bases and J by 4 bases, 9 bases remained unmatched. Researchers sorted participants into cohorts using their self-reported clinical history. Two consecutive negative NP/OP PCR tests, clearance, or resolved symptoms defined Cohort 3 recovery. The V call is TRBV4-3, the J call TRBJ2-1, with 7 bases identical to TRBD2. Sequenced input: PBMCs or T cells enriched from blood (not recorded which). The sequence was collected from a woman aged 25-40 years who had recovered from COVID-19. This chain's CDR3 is CASRRVLADYNEQFF. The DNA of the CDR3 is TGCGCCAGCAGGCGAGTGCTAGCGGATTACAATGAGCAGTTCTTC.